This passage covers 9 T cell receptor beta chains from one sample sequenced in a study of high-grade serous ovarian cancer treatment subgroups. The table came from immunoSEQ multiplex PCR; TCRdb's copy has only in-frame clones and leaves some out. The table records about 12,000 clones, 88% of them present only once. Tumor samples were taken before definitive surgery or chemotherapy. Material: tumor tissue. These receptors all stem from a human donor with high-grade serous ovarian cancer.

The gene calls are TRBV4-3 and TRBJ1-2, with a tentative D call TRBD1 (5 bases). Germline V gene lookup returns CDR1 LGHNA and CDR2 YSLEER. The V end lost 0 bases, the J end lost 9 bases, and 11 bases lay between the germline ends. CDR3 length: 13 amino acids. Written as DNA, the CDR3 is TGCGCCAGCAGCCAAGACCCCAGGGCTCGCTACACCTTC. It translates to CASSQDPRARYTF.

The V and J genes are TRBV28 and TRBJ2-3; no clear D. The CDR3 length is 14 residues. V was trimmed by 4 bases and J by 4 bases, leaving 12 bases between them. Germline CDR1 and CDR2: MDHEN and SYDVKM. DNA for the CDR3: TGTGCCAGCAGTTACGGACCGCGATCAGATACGCAGTATTTT. Translation: CASSYGPRSDTQYF. The full variable domain, in which reference TRBV28 and TRBJ2-3 provide the parts outside the CDR3, is DVKVTQSSRYLVKRTGEKVFLECVQDMDHENMFWYRQDPGLGLRLIYFSYDVKMKEKGDIPEGYSVSREKKERFSLILESASTNQTSMYLCASSYGPRSDTQYFGPGTRLTVL.

The rearrangement joins TRBV6-4 to TRBJ1-5; D is ambiguous. The CDR3 is 16 residues long. Germline values: CDR1 MRHNA, CDR2 SNTAGT. V was pared by 4 bases and J by 3 bases, with 16 bases between. For the CDR3, the DNA is TGTGCCAGCAGTGGCCTGGACGGGGAAATCAATCAGCCCCAGCATTTT. Translating it yields CASSGLDGEINQPQHF.

This clone has a handful of counts. The V and J genes are TRBV13 and TRBJ1-1; D perhaps matches TRBD1 (5 bases). CDR3 length: 15 residues. The V and J ends lost 1 base and 3 bases respectively, with 12 bases between them. Looked up from germline, CDR1 is PRHDT and CDR2 is FYEKMQ (reference sequence). DNA for the CDR3: TGTGCCAGCAGCTTAGCGGGGGGAGCGGACACTGAAGCTTTCTTT. Protein product: CASSLAGGADTEAFF.

CDR3 sequence reads: CASSLSRDRRTFWSNQPQHF. The CDR3 DNA reads as TGTGCCAGCAGCTTATCCCGCGACAGAAGGACCTTTTGGAGCAATCAGCCCCAGCATTTT. The chain recombines TRBV7-8 with TRBJ1-5, with a tentative D call TRBD1 (5 bases). This CDR3 has 20 amino acids. V was shortened by 2 bases and J by 1 base, with 24 bases between the two germline ends. Germline assignment: CDR1 SGHVS and CDR2 FQNEAQ.

The chain combines TRBV5-1 with TRBJ1-6; 11 nucleotides match TRBD1. J gave up 8 bases and V 7 bases, and 8 bases lay outside the gene matches. Germline V gene data show CDR1 as SGHRS and CDR2 as YFSETQ. This CDR3 region has 15 residues. Here the CDR3 DNA reads TGCGCCAGCGGGGAAGGACAGGGGGCTTATTCACCCCTCCACTTT. It specifies CASGEGQGAYSPLHF.

The rearrangement links TRBV15 to TRBJ2-5; D is ambiguous. The CDR3 contains 12 residues. Trimming removed 2 bases at V and 3 bases at J, with 4 bases between. The germline V gene has CDR1 LNHNV and CDR2 YYDKDF (reference sequence). The CDR3, as DNA: TGTGCCACCAGCAGACCAAAAGAGACCCAGTACTTC. Protein: CATSRPKETQYF.

The chain carries TRBV6-5 and TRBJ2-2; possible D gene TRBD1, 6 bases. Trimming shortened V by 6 bases and J by 5 bases, and 16 bases separated the two germline ends. From germline, CDR1 is MNHEY and CDR2 SVGAGI. The length of the CDR3 is 15 residues. The CDR3 DNA follows: TGTGCCAGCAGCCGTGACAGGAAAGGAACCGGGGAGCTGTTTTTT. The encoded protein is CASSRDRKGTGELFF.

The V call is TRBV5-6, the J call TRBJ1-5; D not resolved. V was clipped by 3 bases and J by 3 bases, with 7 bases between them. CDR1 is SGHDT and CDR2 is YYEEEE in the germline V gene. CDR3 size: 13 residues. The CDR3 loop reads CASSSRPNQPQHF. CDR3 DNA sequence: TGTGCCAGCAGCTCACGCCCCAATCAGCCCCAGCATTTT.